The clone carrying this T cell receptor beta chain was detected only a few times. Per the germline V gene, CDR1 is SGHDT and CDR2 is YYEEEE. Trimming shortened V by 0 bases and J by 11 bases, and 12 bases separated the two germline ends. The CDR3 totals 14 residues. Per the original methods: Reference gene primers were amplified, and this amplification served to estimate nucleated cell counts. The repertoire was sequenced with immunoSEQ multiplex PCR; TCRdb's copy has only in-frame clones and lacks some. From that table come the V and J calls and clone size; the DNA was used to work out D and trimming. This sample has 140,000 or so clones, with about 80% found just once. This sample stems from a study of blood T cell repertoires in COVID-19. For the study at large: The United States, Italy and Spain were the sources of the acute and convalescent COVID-19 samples. T cells, B-cell-depleted T cells, or PBMCs provided the cDNA or gDNA that served as material.

The receptor comes from a human donor in a cohort sampled during active COVID-19. The material sequenced was peripheral blood. J is TRBJ1-6 and V is TRBV5-6; D gene ambiguous. The CDR3 DNA reads TGTGCCAGCAGCTTGGGCCCCGGGAATCCACCCCTCCACTTT. This sequence encodes CASSLGPGNPPLHF.